The entry that follows covers one T cell receptor (beta chain) sequence. These data come from a study of blood T cell repertoires in COVID-19. Profiled with immunoSEQ multiplex PCR; TCRdb holds only in-frame clones, not every one. The sample consists of 120,000 to 150,000 clones, 70% to 90% of them appearing once. There are 14 residues in the CDR3. Germline CDR1 and CDR2: MNHEY and SMNVEV (reference sequence). Trimming cost V 8 bases and J 7 bases, with 20 bases left between them. The chain employs TRBV27 and TRBJ1-1; D remains unclear. The receptor was isolated from a man aged 45-60 years with acute or convalescent COVID-19. Material: peripheral blood. The CDR3 sequence: CASRSSNTRHEAFF. The CDR3 bases are TGTGCCAGCCGATCCTCGAACACCAGACATGAAGCTTTCTTT.